This TCR beta chain comes out of a study of T-cell memory formation after mild COVID-19. Study details: There were largely donor-specific TCR clusters.

CDR3 length: 16 amino acids. V trimming: 1 base; J trimming: 2 bases; junction bases outside the gene matches: 6. Looked up from germline, CDR1 is SGHVS and CDR2 is FNYEAQ. Researchers used 5'RACE with constant-segment primers to make TCR alpha and TCR beta cDNA libraries that carry sample barcodes and UMIs. TCRdb used MiXCR to reprocess the 5' RACE reads, holding one entry per CDR3 protein. Here the sample spans about 400,000 distinct CDR3 sequences, approximately 24% being singletons. This sequence joins TRBV7-6 and TRBJ2-5, with 8 bases that match TRBD2. The sequence was collected from an adult woman who had mild COVID-19 (a few samples of this study predate the infection). Cell type and time point are not known. Sequenced material: PBMCs or a T cell subset sorted from them (not recorded which). This CDR3 is CASSLESGGTQETQYF. Here the CDR3 DNA reads TGTGCCAGCAGCTTAGAAAGCGGGGGAACACAAGAGACCCAGTACTTC. Supplemented by reference TRBV7-6 and TRBJ2-5, the full variable domain reads GAGVSQSPRYKVTKRGQDVALRCDPISGHVSLYWYRQALGQGPEFLTYFNYEAQQDKSGLPNDRFSAERPEGSISTLTIQRTEQRDSAMYRCASSLESGGTQETQYFGPGTRLLVL.